A selection of T cell receptor beta chains follows, all from one sample in a study of T cells in Graves' hyperthyroidism and ophthalmopathy. From the multiplex PCR reads, TCRdb called clonotypes with MiXCR, one entry per CDR3 protein. The profile shows hundreds of thousands of distinct CDR3 sequences, about 15% of them singletons. Sequencing was carried out using blood. All receptors come from a woman aged 40-49 years with Graves' ophthalmopathy. CDR3s include the opening cysteine and the closing phenylalanine or tryptophan. D genes are given only for firm matches. Where a row states a size, it is once, few, many or the class of an expanded clone; other rows omit it.

v_call	clone_size	j_call	d_call	cdr3_nt	cdr3_aa
TRBV3-1	many	TRBJ1-1	-	TGTGCCAGCAGCCAAGTTACGTCCAGCGAGGCTTTCTTT	CASSQVTSSEAFF
TRBV12-3/TRBV12-4	many	TRBJ2-5	TRBD2	TGTGCCAGCAGTCCCGGGACTACCCGCCTGGAGACCCAGTACTTC	CASSPGTTRLETQYF
TRBV6-2/TRBV6-3	many	TRBJ2-2	TRBD2	TGTGCCAGCAGTTACTCGGGGACTACGAACACCGGGGAGCTGTTTTTT	CASSYSGTTNTGELFF
TRBV7-9	-	TRBJ1-2	TRBD1	TGTGCCAGCAGCTGGACAGGAGTCTATGGCTACACCTTC	CASSWTGVYGYTF
TRBV30	few	TRBJ2-2	-	TGTGCCTTACCGGGACGGATGAACACCGGGGAGCTGTTTTTT	CALPGRMNTGELFF
TRBV18	-	TRBJ2-5	TRBD1	TGTGCCAGCTCCCGACATCGACAGGGGGAAGAGACCCAGTACTTC	CASSRHRQGEETQYF
TRBV2	-	TRBJ2-7	TRBD2	TGTGCCAGCAGTGAACGCGGGGGGGGCTCCTACGAGCAGTACTTC	CASSERGGGSYEQYF
TRBV27	many	TRBJ2-2	-	TGTGCCAGCAGTGCCCAGGGAGACACCGGGGAGCTGTTTTTT	CASSAQGDTGELFF
TRBV27	-	TRBJ2-7	TRBD2	TGTGCCAGCAGTTCCCCCCTGTCTAATGCGGGAGTCAACTTC	CASSSPLSNAGVNF
TRBV20-1	many	TRBJ2-5	TRBD2	TGCAGTGCTACTCCTGGGACTAGCGGGAGGCAAGAGACCCAGTACTTC	CSATPGTSGRQETQYF
TRBV19	-	TRBJ2-2	TRBD1	TGTGCCAGTAGTGCGGGACAGGGTTTAACCGGGGAGCTGTTTTTT	CASSAGQGLTGELFF
TRBV2	many	TRBJ1-1	TRBD1	TGTGCCAGCAGTGAGGCGTCAGGACAGGGGACTGAAGCTTTCTTT	CASSEASGQGTEAFF
TRBV5-1	-	TRBJ2-4	TRBD1	TGCGCCAGCAGCTCGACAGGGGGGGGAAACATTCAGTACTTC	CASSSTGGGNIQYF
TRBV6-2/TRBV6-3	many	TRBJ2-2	TRBD2	TGTGCCAGCACCCTCTTCGCGGGAGGGCCTAGGACCGGGGAGCTGTTTTTT	CASTLFAGGPRTGELFF
TRBV6-5	many	TRBJ1-2	-	TGTGCCAGCAGTTACGACGGACTACTCTACACCTTC	CASSYDGLLYTF
TRBV12-3/TRBV12-4	many	TRBJ2-7	-	TGTGCCAGCGGCCGCGGGGATCTCTACGAGCAGTACTTC	CASGRGDLYEQYF
TRBV29-1	many	TRBJ1-1	-	TGCAGCGTTGCAAGGGACTCTTGGGGGGGGACTGAAGCTTTCTTT	CSVARDSWGGTEAFF
TRBV11-2	-	TRBJ2-7	-	TGTGCCAGCAGCTTCACAGAGAGCTCCTACGAGCAGTACTTC	CASSFTESSYEQYF
TRBV29-1	few	TRBJ1-1	-	TGCAGCGTTTCCGCGGGCCTTAAGGCAACTTTCTTT	CSVSAGLKATFF
TRBV19	many	TRBJ1-5	-	TGTGCCAGTAGTACCCCTCCAGGGACGGGTAGCAATCAGCCCCAGCATTTT	CASSTPPGTGSNQPQHF
TRBV19	many	TRBJ2-4	-	TGTGCCAGTAGTCCGGGGGCCCAAAACATTCAGTACTTC	CASSPGAQNIQYF
TRBV7-2	-	TRBJ2-1	-	TGTGCCAGCAGCTCCTCGCCGGGTCGCAATGAGCAGTTCTTC	CASSSSPGRNEQFF
TRBV12-3/TRBV12-4	many	TRBJ1-5	-	TGTGCCAGCAGCAAGGGAGTGAGCAATCAGCCCCAGCATTTT	CASSKGVSNQPQHF
TRBV28	many	TRBJ2-7	TRBD2	TGTGCCAGCAGTTCCTCCCCTACTAGCGGGAAGTTTTTCTACGAGCAGTACTTC	CASSSSPTSGKFFYEQYF
TRBV24-1	many	TRBJ2-2	TRBD2	TGTGCCACCAGTGATTTGCAGGTGGGAGGGCCGCACACCGGGGAGCTGTTTTTT	CATSDLQVGGPHTGELFF
TRBV11-1	many	TRBJ2-7	-	TGTGCCAGCAGCTTAGCGCGTCGGGACATTCCGTCCTACGAGCAGTACTTC	CASSLARRDIPSYEQYF
TRBV11-1	many	TRBJ2-7	-	TGTGCCAGCAGCTTAGCGGGCAGGGCCCTTGGGAACGAGCAGTACTTC	CASSLAGRALGNEQYF
TRBV30	-	TRBJ1-2	-	TGTGCCTGGAATAGCTTGGATGGCTACACCTTC	CAWNSLDGYTF
TRBV7-8	many	TRBJ2-7	-	TGTGCCAGCAGCGTTGGGTCCGCCTACGAGCAGTACTTC	CASSVGSAYEQYF
TRBV6-2/TRBV6-3	many	TRBJ2-2	TRBD2	TGTGCCGGAGGGAGACTAGCGGGAGGCCCCTGGGGCACCGGGGAGCTGTTTTTT	CAGGRLAGGPWGTGELFF
TRBV6-4	many	TRBJ1-2	TRBD1	TGTGCCAGCAGAGGACCCCTGAGGGACAGGACCGACTATGGCTACACCTTC	CASRGPLRDRTDYGYTF
TRBV12-3/TRBV12-4	many	TRBJ2-7	-	TGTGCCAGCAGTACAGGAGACTCCTACGAGCAGTACTTC	CASSTGDSYEQYF
TRBV12-3/TRBV12-4	-	TRBJ1-1	-	TGTGCCAGCCGAGGGGGTGGGGAGCCCGCCTTT	CASRGGGEPAF
TRBV2	few	TRBJ2-2	-	TGTGCCAGCATGAAGGAATCGATGGTAGCGGGGGAGCTGTTTTTT	CASMKESMVAGELFF
TRBV10-3	many	TRBJ2-7	-	TGTGCCATCAGTGTGCCGCACGAGCAGTACTTC	CAISVPHEQYF
TRBV29-1	many	TRBJ2-5	-	TGCAGCGTTGCCGGATTCTTGGCCCAACGGCAAGAGACCCAGTACTTC	CSVAGFLAQRQETQYF
TRBV20-1	many	TRBJ2-6	-	TGCAGTGCTCGCTCTGGGGCCAACGTCCTGACTTTC	CSARSGANVLTF
TRBV5-1	-	TRBJ2-5	-	TGCGCCAGCAGCTTCGGGACACAGCAAGAGACCCAGTACTTC	CASSFGTQQETQYF
TRBV4-1	few	TRBJ2-2	-	TGCGCCAGCAGCCGCCCCAGGGGCACCGGGGAGCTGTTTTTT	CASSRPRGTGELFF
TRBV11-2	many	TRBJ2-3	-	TGTGCCAGCAGCTTAGTCCCCCCCACTCCCTCCACAGATACGCAGTATTTT	CASSLVPPTPSTDTQYF
TRBV2	many	TRBJ2-2	TRBD2	TGTGCCAGCAGTTATCCCTCTAGCGGGAGGTCGATCACCGGGGAGCTGTTTTTT	CASSYPSSGRSITGELFF
TRBV7-9	many	TRBJ1-1	-	TGTGCCAGCAGCTTGCCCCGCGGGGTCACTGAAGCTTTCTTT	CASSLPRGVTEAFF
TRBV11-2	-	TRBJ1-1	-	TGTGCCAGCAGGAGGTCTTCTGAAGCTTTCTTT	CASRRSSEAFF
TRBV18	few	TRBJ2-7	TRBD1	TGTGCCAGCTCACCAGATTTGGACAGGTTTAGCTCCTACGAGCAGTACTTC	CASSPDLDRFSSYEQYF
TRBV27	many	TRBJ2-7	-	TGTGCCAGCAGTTTAGGCAGGGGAGGCGAGCAGTACTTC	CASSLGRGGEQYF
TRBV7-2	many	TRBJ2-7	TRBD2	TGTGCCAGCAGCTTAGGGGTAGCGGGAGGAGGCGAGCAGTACTTC	CASSLGVAGGGEQYF
TRBV24-1	many	TRBJ1-5	-	TGTGCCACCAGTGAAAGGTTAAGCAATCAGCCCCAGCATTTT	CATSERLSNQPQHF